This T cell receptor (beta chain) derives from a study of shared clonotypes between healthy human individuals. Notes on the study in general: The authors sampled blood alone, and tissue repertoires likely differ.

Investigators spread the genomic DNA of each subset evenly over several immunoSEQ plates. The protocol was immunoSEQ multiplex PCR, while the TCRdb copy is restricted to in-frame clones and leaves out a portion. The sample lists approximately 2.3 million clones, more than 80% occurring once. Details on this clone: The target antigen is unknown.

Germline CDR1 is SGHDN and CDR2 is FVKESK. The CDR3 runs to 13 residues. V was pared by 2 bases and J by 5 bases, with 9 bases between. This clonotype was sampled from a man younger than 30 in good health. Some clones in this sample may be carry-over from other donors' samples. The material sequenced was naive CD4+ T cells from PBMCs. Subset noted: CD45RA+ positively selected. J is TRBJ1-2 and V is TRBV14, with D tentatively TRBD1 (5 bases). CDR3 sequence: CASSQTGPYGYTF. DNA of the CDR3: TGTGCCAGCAGCCAAACAGGACCATATGGCTACACCTTC. The entire variable domain, with the rest obtained from reference TRBV14 and TRBJ1-2, is as follows: EAGVTQFPSHSVIEKGQTVTLRCDPISGHDNLYWYRRVMGKEIKFLLHFVKESKQDESGMPNNRFLAERTGGTYSTLKVQPAELEDSGVYFCASSQTGPYGYTFGSGTRLTVV.